This TCR beta chain is from a study of blood T cells in healthy people across ages. General study points: The unknown donor CMV status may have confounded expanded clonotype changes. Fewer expanded clones and more diversity marked long-lived versus aged donors.

CDR1 DFQATT and CDR2 SNEGSKA come from the germline V gene (reference sequence). This CDR3 is built from 17 residues. V lost 0 bases to trimming and J lost 6 bases, with 24 bases between them. PCR was performed a second time for about 7 to 11 cycles using a sample-barcoded 5' primer and a J-beta primer mix. Each cDNA molecule carried a tag from a template-switch adaptor that contained 12 random nucleotides. TCRdb called the 5' RACE reads again in MiXCR, with one record for every CDR3 protein. The sample records hundreds of thousands of distinct CDR3 sequences, 32% being singletons. This clonotype showed up many times. Its specificity is not known. Those donating, healthy Caucasian individuals from Russia, were aged 6 to 90.

Source material: blood. The TCR was taken from a woman older than 75 in good health. The chain couples TRBV20-1 to TRBJ2-7; no reliable D call. The chain's CDR3 is CSARDPRLQSPLPEQYF. The CDR3 nucleotides are TGCAGTGCTAGAGATCCCCGCCTACAGTCCCCATTACCCGAGCAGTACTTC.